This T cell receptor beta chain was recorded in a study of shared clonotypes between healthy human individuals. The germline gives CDR1 SGHVS, CDR2 FQNEAQ. The V and J ends lost 3 bases and 0 bases respectively, with 6 bases between them. This CDR3 has 13 residues. TCRdb's table, derived via immunoSEQ multiplex PCR, lists solely in-frame clones and lacks some. Found here are roughly 2.2 million clones, 85% to 95% of them singletons; the top ten hold about 0.39%. Donors were healthy HIV-negative adults without recent acute infections or vaccinations. This clonotype was sampled from a man between 18 and 35 years old in good health. Some clones in this sample may be carry-over from other donors' samples. The chain has TRBV7-8 and TRBJ2-7; tentative D call: TRBD2 (6 bases). The sample consisted of naive CD4+ T cells from PBMCs. Specified subset: CD45RA+ positively selected. CDR3 in DNA: TGTGCCAGCAGCTTCGGGGGCTCCTACGAGCAGTACTTC. It translates to CASSFGGSYEQYF. The full variable domain, its missing parts supplied by reference TRBV7-8 and TRBJ2-7, is GAGVSQSPRYKVAKRGQDVALRCDPISGHVSLFWYQQALGQGPEFLTYFQNEAQLDKSGLPSDRFFAERPEGSVSTLKIQRTQQEDSAVYLCASSFGGSYEQYFGPGTRLTVT.